These 8 T cell receptor beta chains came from one sample sequenced in a study of identical twins. TCRdb called the 5' RACE reads again in MiXCR, with one record for every CDR3 protein. The sample holds 400,000 to 600,000 distinct CDR3 sequences, approximately 20% seen once. This same sample was also taken into another study, of yellow fever vaccine responses in identical twins.

Sequencing was performed on CD4+ T cells sorted from blood. These receptors came from a woman younger than 35 in good health.

The rearrangement joins TRBV6-2 or TRBV6-3 to TRBJ2-7, with 9 bases that match TRBD2. There are 17 residues in the CDR3. Trimming removed 3 bases from V and 0 bases from J; junction bases left unmatched: 9. Germline V gene sequence: CDR1 MNHEY, CDR2 SVGEGT. The CDR3 DNA is TGTGCCAGCAGTTATCCGATAGCGGGAGTTCACTCCTACGAGCAGTACTTC. It yields the protein CASSYPIAGVHSYEQYF.

The rearrangement links TRBV10-2 to TRBJ2-3; 10 bases are shared with TRBD2. Germline CDR1 reads WSHSY; CDR2 reads SAAADI. The CDR3 consists of 15 residues. V shed 10 bases, J shed 1 base, and the junction held 8 bases outside the gene matches. CDR3 amino acids: CATLTGTSGTDTQYF. CDR3 nucleotides: TGCGCCACCCTAACCGGGACTAGCGGCACAGATACGCAGTATTTT.

This clonotype has just a few counts. V usage is TRBV20-1 and J usage is TRBJ2-5, with a weak D call TRBD2 (6 bases). Germline assignment: CDR1 DFQATT and CDR2 SNEGSKA (reference sequence). The CDR3 is 14 amino acids. Trimming removed 5 bases from V and 1 base from J, with 14 bases in between. CDR3 loop: CSAQNPGVQETQYF. The DNA of the CDR3 is TGCAGTGCTCAAAATCCGGGGGTCCAAGAGACCCAGTACTTC.

This clonotype was detected a few times. This rearrangement joins TRBV5-1 to TRBJ2-7; no clear D. The germline gives CDR1 SGHRS, CDR2 YFSETQ. Between the trimmed V and J ends, which lost 4 bases and 5 bases, there was a span of 10 bases. CDR3 length: 12 amino acids. The CDR3, as DNA: TGCGCCAGCAGCATCAAGGTAAACGAGCAGTACGTC. This translates into CASSIKVNEQYV.

This clonotype was found a few times. Sequence at one end of the junction differs from germline and may be a read error. This rearrangement joins TRBV11-2 to TRBJ2-1; possibly TRBD1 for D (5 bases). Germline lookup yields CDR1 SGHAT and CDR2 FQNNGV. The CDR3 length is 16 residues. DNA of the CDR3: TGTGCCAGCAGCTTAGCTTTCGGTGGGGCAGGGAATGGGCAGTTCTTC. As protein: CASSLAFGGAGNGQFF.

The V call is TRBV10-3, the J call TRBJ2-1, with 11 bases fitting TRBD2. J was trimmed by 8 bases and V by 6 bases; bases with no gene match: 6. The CDR3 totals 14 residues. Germline CDR1 ENHRY, CDR2 SYGVKD. CDR3 bases: TGTGCCATCAGCCCTAGCGGGGGGCTCTATGAGCAGTTCTTC. Its protein is CAISPSGGLYEQFF.

The chain couples TRBV9 to TRBJ2-1; no reliable D call. The V end lost 2 bases, the J end lost 1 base, and 10 bases lay between the germline ends. The CDR3 covers 15 residues. Germline CDR1 and CDR2: SGDLS and YYNGEE. The CDR3 region is CASSVGVTSYNEQFF. CDR3 DNA sequence: TGTGCCAGCAGCGTTGGAGTAACGTCCTACAATGAGCAGTTCTTC.

This clonotype was detected once. This chain uses TRBV7-9 with TRBJ2-5; a possible D gene is TRBD1 (5 bases). The V end was cut by 3 bases, the J end by 5 bases, with 13 bases between. Germline assignment: CDR1 SEHNR and CDR2 FQNEAQ (reference sequence). CDR3 length: 14 residues. The CDR3 DNA reads TGTGCCAGCAGCTTTTCAGGGTTCGAGGAGACCCAGTACTTC. Its translation: CASSFSGFEETQYF. Filled out from reference TRBV7-9 and TRBJ2-5, the complete variable domain reads DTGVSQNPRHKITKRGQNVTFRCDPISEHNRLYWYRQTLGQGPEFLTYFQNEAQLEKSRLLSDRFSAERPKGSFSTLEIQRTEQGDSAMYLCASSFSGFEETQYFGPGTRLLVL.